This TCR beta chain is from a study of T cells in Graves' hyperthyroidism and ophthalmopathy. The TCR beta CDR3 regions underwent amplification using RNA transcripts as the source. The TCR CDR3 was amplified in a first-round RT-PCR using the HTBI primer set. TCRdb reprocessed the multiplex PCR reads with MiXCR, giving one entry per CDR3 protein. The sample lists fewer than 500,000 distinct CDR3 sequences; roughly 14% were seen once. This clonotype was recorded a few times. Its target is not known. General study findings and limits: The model anticipated ophthalmopathy a median about 7 months pre-onset.

V shed 4 bases and J shed 0 bases, with 14 bases lying between them. The length of the CDR3 is 15 residues. Germline V gene sequence: CDR1 SGHDT, CDR2 YYEEEE. This sequence joins TRBV5-6 and TRBJ2-7; D is possibly TRBD2 (6 bases). The sequence was collected from a man younger than 35 with Graves' ophthalmopathy. The material sequenced was blood. In nucleotides, the CDR3 is TGTGCCAGCAGCGAGGGACTCCTGAGCTCCTACGAGCAGTACTTC. Translation gives CASSEGLLSSYEQYF. Full variable domain (rest looked up from reference TRBV5-6 and TRBJ2-7): DAGVTQSPTHLIKTRGQQVTLRCSPKSGHDTVSWYQQALGQGPQFIFQYYEEEERQRGNFPDRFSGHQFPNYSSELNVNALLLGDSALYLCASSEGLLSSYEQYFGPGTRLTVT.